This T cell receptor (beta chain) is drawn from a study of T-cell reconstitution after alpha-beta-depleted transplantation in children. Whole-study results and caveats: Surviving thymic progenitors and recipient T cells were the source of high TCRbeta diversity at day 60 in some patients.

CDR1 and CDR2 from the germline V gene are GTSNPN and SVGIG (reference sequence). The CDR3 extends over 14 amino acids. Trimming cost V 5 bases and J 4 bases; bases outside gene matches: 2. To note about this clonotype: Its target is not known.

The library targeted TCRbeta and was prepared with unique molecular identifiers. TCRdb analysed the PCR reads with MiXCR anew, one entry per CDR3 protein. The table shows about 510,000 distinct CDR3 sequences, with roughly 11% occurring only once. The chain couples TRBV30 to TRBJ2-2; 12 nucleotides line up with TRBD1. Sequenced material: PBMCs, mostly from graft donor cells, taken 180 days after TCRalphabeta/CD19-depleted stem cell transplant. This clonotype was obtained from a female patient aged 2-9 years who had a stem cell transplant for aplastic anemia, so the T cells may come from the graft donor. This CDR3 reads CAWGTGGGTGELFF. The CDR3 bases are TGTGCCTGGGGGACAGGGGGCGGCACCGGGGAGCTGTTTTTT.